The 25 T cell receptor beta chains below come from one sample, sequenced in a study of regulatory T cells in long-lasting Graves disease. The authors built TCR beta libraries using iRepertoire HTBI primers and Arm-PCR of CDR3 regions. Via MiXCR, TCRdb re-called the multiplex PCR reads, giving one row per CDR3 protein. In the table there are roughly 420,000 distinct CDR3 sequences, 14% of which are singletons. This sample's time point: newly diagnosed GD, antithyroid drugs for less than 3 months. The TCR library was made from RNA that had been extracted from PBMCs in TRIzol. The data were also submitted as part of a second study, on T cells in Graves' hyperthyroidism and ophthalmopathy.

The material was peripheral blood mononuclear cells (PBMCs), obtained at new diagnosis, from a patient treated with antithyroid drugs. Receptors were obtained from a woman between 45 and 65 years old with Graves disease.

This clonotype was seen a few times. The V call is TRBV27, the J call TRBJ1-4, with 9 bases lining up with TRBD1. This CDR3 has 13 residues. CDR1 is MNHEY, CDR2 SMNVEV, per germline (reference sequence). Trimming took 7 bases from V and 5 from J; bases not matched to a gene: 2. The CDR3 reads CASKGTGNEKLFF. The CDR3 DNA is TGTGCCAGCAAGGGGACAGGGAATGAAAAACTGTTTTTT.

In this sample, this clonotype turned up many times. The rearrangement joins TRBV5-1 to TRBJ2-7, with 7 bases identical to TRBD1. Germline V gene sequence: CDR1 SGHRS, CDR2 YFSETQ. The ends lost 4 bases at V and 1 base at J; junction bases unmatched: 8. The CDR3 loop spans 15 amino acids. The CDR3 DNA reads as TGCGCCAGCAGCCTCCCGGGACAGCTTTCCTACGAGCAGTACTTC. It translates to CASSLPGQLSYEQYF.

The genes are TRBV6-2 or TRBV6-3 and TRBJ2-7, with 15 bases matching TRBD2. The CDR3 totals 21 residues. In germline, CDR1 is MNHEY, CDR2 SVGEGT. The V segment lost 6 bases and the J segment 3 bases; nucleotides outside the gene matches: 21. For the CDR3, the DNA is TGTGCCAGCAGCCCCCAACCCCTCATAGGACTAGCGGGAGGGCCGGGCTACGAGCAGTACTTC. Residues: CASSPQPLIGLAGGPGYEQYF.

This clonotype was recorded at least ten times. The CDR3 DNA sequence: TGTGCCAGCCAGTTTCCCAGGGTGCGGAGCCAGCCCCAGCATTTT. It yields the protein CASQFPRVRSQPQHF. The rearrangement joins TRBV28 to TRBJ1-5, with D tentatively TRBD1 (5 bases). V was shortened by 8 bases and J by 7 bases, with 21 bases between the two germline ends. Germline-derived CDR1 and CDR2 are MDHEN and SYDVKM. The CDR3 loop spans 15 amino acids. The full variable domain, in which reference TRBV28 and TRBJ1-5 provide the parts outside the CDR3, is DVKVTQSSRYLVKRTGEKVFLECVQDMDHENMFWYRQDPGLGLRLIYFSYDVKMKEKGDIPEGYSVSREKKERFSLILESASTNQTSMYLCASQFPRVRSQPQHFGDGTRLSIL.

There are many counts of this clonotype. This chain links TRBV7-8 with TRBJ2-2; weak D call: TRBD2 (9 bases). This CDR3 is built from 17 residues. The V end lost 5 bases, the J end lost 5 bases, and 21 bases lay between the germline ends. The germline V gene has CDR1 SGHVS and CDR2 FQNEAQ. CDR3 loop: CASSPLRGLAGTGELFF. The CDR3 DNA is TGTGCCAGCAGCCCCCTCAGGGGGCTAGCGGGGACCGGGGAGCTGTTTTTT. The full variable domain, completed using reference TRBV7-8 and TRBJ2-2, is GAGVSQSPRYKVAKRGQDVALRCDPISGHVSLFWYQQALGQGPEFLTYFQNEAQLDKSGLPSDRFFAERPEGSVSTLKIQRTQQEDSAVYLCASSPLRGLAGTGELFFGEGSRLTVL.

This clonotype was seen repeatedly, ten times or more. The chain carries TRBV3-1 and TRBJ2-5; TRBD2 matches at 7 bases. V lost 5 bases, J lost 5 bases, and 5 bases stayed unmatched. This CDR3 region has 13 residues. Germline V gene lookup returns CDR1 LGHDT and CDR2 YNNKEL (reference sequence). CDR3 coding DNA: TGTGCCAGCAGCGTGCGGGAGAGGGAGACCCAGTACTTC. It encodes CASSVRERETQYF.

About this clonotype: This may come from a read error, since a much larger clone is one base off. DNA for the CDR3: TGTGCCAGCAGCTCTGGCCCGGGACTAACAGACTATGGCGACACCTTC. Translation: CASSSGPGLTDYGDTF. V gene TRBV5-4 combines with J gene TRBJ1-2, with a possible D match to TRBD1 (5 bases). This CDR3 has 16 residues. In germline, CDR1 is SGHNT, CDR2 YYREEE (reference sequence). The entire variable domain, with the rest obtained from reference TRBV5-4 and TRBJ1-2, is as follows: ETGVTQSPTHLIKTRGQQVTLRCSSQSGHNTVSWYQQALGQGPQFIFQYYREEENGRGNFPPRFSGLQFPNYSSELNVNALELDDSALYLCASSSGPGLTDYGDTFGSGTRLTVV.

A few counts support this clonotype. V is TRBV7-9 and J is TRBJ1-1; D call uncertain. Germline loops: CDR1 SEHNR, CDR2 FQNEAQ (reference sequence). CDR3 size: 14 residues. The ends were cut back, 1 base at V and 1 base at J, with 7 bases in the middle. CDR3 region: CASSLVPENTEAFF. The CDR3, as DNA: TGTGCCAGCAGCTTAGTCCCAGAGAACACTGAAGCTTTCTTT.

The rearrangement joins TRBV11-2 to TRBJ2-7; 9 nucleotides agree with TRBD2. Germline loops: CDR1 SGHAT, CDR2 FQNNGV. There are 17 residues in the CDR3. J was trimmed by 1 base and V by 4 bases; bases with no gene match: 11. The CDR3: CASSSQKLAGISYEQYF. CDR3 DNA sequence: TGTGCCAGCAGCTCCCAAAAACTAGCGGGTATTTCCTACGAGCAGTACTTC.

In this sample, this clonotype turned up a few times. V gene TRBV6-1 combines with J gene TRBJ2-1; perhaps TRBD1 as D (6 bases). The CDR3 is 12 amino acids. V was shortened by 6 bases and J by 9 bases, with 12 bases between the two germline ends. The germline V gene encodes CDR1 MNHNS and CDR2 SASEGT. CDR3 sequence: CASSSEGGEQFF. DNA for the CDR3: TGTGCCAGCAGCTCAGAAGGGGGTGAGCAGTTCTTC.

To note about this clonotype: The junction departs from the called germline gene at one end, perhaps through a read error. This chain uses TRBV6-1 with TRBJ2-7; a possible D gene is TRBD1 (6 bases). This CDR3 is built from 11 residues. Germline CDR1 is MNHNS and CDR2 is SASEGT. CDR3 in amino acids: CVLGGSYGQYF. The DNA of the CDR3 is TGCGTCTTAGGGGGAAGCTACGGGCAGTACTTC.

The chain recombines TRBV6-6 with TRBJ2-5; D is possibly TRBD2 (5 bases). The germline V and J ends were trimmed by 0 bases and 0 bases, with 11 bases remaining between them. This CDR3 is 16 amino acids long. Germline CDR1 and CDR2: MNHNY and SVGAGI (reference sequence). CDR3 in DNA: TGTGCCAGCAGTTACTCGAGGGCGTTGTACCAAGAGACCCAGTACTTC. It is translated as CASSYSRALYQETQYF.

This clonotype was observed at least ten times. The chain employs TRBV9 and TRBJ2-5, with D possibly TRBD1 on 5 matching bases. Germline assignment: CDR1 SGDLS and CDR2 YYNGEE. Trimming took 1 base from V and 3 from J, leaving 7 bases between them. CDR3 length: 13 residues. The CDR3 region has the DNA TGTGCCAGCAGCGTAAAAGGGGAAGAGACCCAGTACTTC. Amino acid sequence: CASSVKGEETQYF.

This clonotype was seen a single time. J is TRBJ2-5 and V is TRBV27, with 14 bases lining up with TRBD2. Per germline, CDR1 MNHEY and CDR2 SMNVEV (reference sequence). Trimming at V came to 6 bases and at J to 2 bases, leaving 14 bases not matched to a gene. The CDR3 contains 19 residues. The CDR3 DNA reads TGTGCCAGCAGCAAGCGGGACCCCGGGACTAGCGGGAGTCAAGAGACCCAGTACTTC. Protein product: CASSKRDPGTSGSQETQYF.

The V and J genes are TRBV5-5 and TRBJ2-1; the match to TRBD2 covers 7 bases. Trimming took 7 bases from V and 9 from J; bases not matched to a gene: 16. Germline lookup yields CDR1 SGHKS and CDR2 YYEKEE (reference sequence). The CDR3 has 15 amino acids. The CDR3 coding sequence is TGTGCCAGCTCCTTAGGACTAGACGTTTTAAGTGAGCAGTTCTTC. This sequence encodes CASSLGLDVLSEQFF.

As concerns this clonotype: A single base separates this from a much larger clone, so it may be a read error. The J gene is TRBJ2-7, the V gene TRBV20-1; no definite D call. The CDR3 is 17 amino acids. Deletions cut 3 bases from V and 7 bases from J, with 28 bases between. From germline, CDR1 is DFQATT and CDR2 SNEGSKA (reference sequence). As DNA, the CDR3 is TGCAGTGCTAGGCGGAATAACCTTTACTACGTTTACAATGAGCAGTACTTC. Its translation is CSARRNNLYYVYNEQYF.

This clonotype turned up a few times. The rearrangement uses TRBV6-1 and TRBJ2-7, with D maybe TRBD1 (6 bases). V lost 0 bases to trimming and J lost 5 bases, with 17 bases between them. Germline V CDR1 and CDR2: MNHNS, SASEGT. The CDR3 sequence is 16 residues long. The CDR3 nucleotides are TGTGCCAGCAGTGAAGCGGTAGAAGGGACATGGAACGAGCAGTACTTC. Protein: CASSEAVEGTWNEQYF.

This clonotype has just a few counts. This chain connects TRBV5-5 to TRBJ2-3; no clear D gene. Germline lookup yields CDR1 SGHKS and CDR2 YYEKEE (reference sequence). The CDR3 has 14 residues. The V end lost 2 bases, the J end lost 0 bases, and 7 bases lay between the germline ends. The CDR3 sequence is CASSFVSSTDTQYF. The CDR3 DNA is TGTGCCAGCAGCTTTGTTAGTAGCACAGATACGCAGTATTTT.

This clonotype came up many times. The gene calls are TRBV6-1 and TRBJ2-1, with D uncertain. Germline V CDR1 and CDR2: MNHNS, SASEGT. V lost 7 bases and J 4 bases, leaving 11 bases between the germline ends. This CDR3 is 13 amino acids long. CDR3: CASTLNGYNEQFF. The CDR3 DNA reads as TGTGCCAGCACCCTCAATGGTTACAATGAGCAGTTCTTC.

The chain combines TRBV30 with TRBJ2-7; 9 positions match TRBD1. CDR3 length: 15 amino acids. Germline V gene data show CDR1 as GTSNPN and CDR2 as SVGIG (reference sequence). The trim removed 3 bases at V and 7 bases at J, leaving 13 bases unmatched. The CDR3 DNA reads as TGTGCCTGGAGCCGAGCCGGGACAGGGTACGGGGAGCAGTACTTC. Protein sequence: CAWSRAGTGYGEQYF.

This clonotype was seen repeatedly, ten times or more. The rearrangement joins TRBV11-1 to TRBJ2-3; tentative D call: TRBD1 (5 bases). V lost 5 bases to trimming and J lost 2 bases, with 14 bases between them. There are 15 residues in the CDR3. Germline values: CDR1 SGHAT, CDR2 FQDESV (reference sequence). The CDR3 DNA reads TGTGCCAGCAGCACCGCGACAGACATCACAGATACGCAGTATTTT. This translates into CASSTATDITDTQYF.

This clonotype was found a few times. The CDR3 loop reads CSVVGAYGYTF. In DNA form, the CDR3 reads TGCAGCGTTGTTGGAGCCTATGGCTACACCTTC. The rearrangement links TRBV29-1 to TRBJ1-2; D gene uncertain. The CDR3 covers 11 residues. Trimming took 4 bases from V and 4 from J, leaving 7 bases between them. Germline CDR1 SQVTM, CDR2 ANQGSEA.

Note on this clonotype: This may arise from a read error, as a much more abundant clone is one base away. V is TRBV3-1 and J is TRBJ1-1; 9 bases align to TRBD1. CDR1 is LGHDT and CDR2 is YNNKEL in the germline V gene (reference sequence). The CDR3 is made up of 14 amino acids. The CDR3 region has the DNA TGTCCCAGCAGCCAGACAGGGGGGAGCACTGAAGCTTTCTTT. This translates into CPSSQTGGSTEAFF.

This clonotype has ten or more counts. This rearrangement joins TRBV12-3 or TRBV12-4 to TRBJ2-3; 10 bases align to TRBD1. The trim removed 6 bases at V and 6 bases at J, leaving 9 bases unmatched. The CDR3 is made up of 15 amino acids. The CDR3: CASSATGGAGDTQYF. Written as DNA, the CDR3 is TGTGCCAGCAGCGCGACAGGGGGCGCGGGTGATACGCAGTATTTT.

The rearrangement uses TRBV7-9 and TRBJ2-1, with 11 bases fitting TRBD2. V was clipped by 0 bases and J by 7 bases; unmatched bases: 8. The CDR3 runs to 17 residues. Looked up from germline, CDR1 is SEHNR and CDR2 is FQNEAQ (reference sequence). CDR3: CASSLARASGRPNEQFF. For the CDR3, the DNA is TGTGCCAGCAGCTTAGCCCGGGCTAGCGGGAGGCCGAATGAGCAGTTCTTC.